This T cell receptor (beta chain) was profiled in a study of blood T cells in healthy people across ages. In terms of origin and age, donors were healthy Caucasian individuals from Russia aged roughly 6 to 100. Peripheral blood, about 10 milliliters per donor, was collected. Using a J-beta primer mix together with a sample-barcoded 5' primer, a second PCR was run for about 7 to 12 cycles. TCRdb independently ran MiXCR on the 5' RACE reads; one entry per CDR3 protein. This sample has hundreds of thousands of distinct CDR3 sequences, with less than 40% found just once. This TCR was sampled from a woman over 75 in good health. Sequenced: blood.

In nucleotides, the CDR3 is TGCGCCAGCAGCCAAGCCCGGGACAAACTCCCCAAAAGGGGGGCCAACGTCCTGACTTTC. Its protein is CASSQARDKLPKRGANVLTF. This chain uses TRBV4-1 with TRBJ2-6; possibly TRBD1 for D (6 bases). Germline V CDR1 and CDR2: MGHRA, YSYEKL. Trimming left V 1 base short and J 4 bases short, with 23 bases between. This CDR3 has 20 residues.